This T cell receptor beta chain was profiled in a study of T cell responses to AZD1222 COVID-19 vaccine. As for this clone: The antigen is undetermined.

Points from the study as a whole: Only a handful of people who got AZD1222 tested seropositive at baseline. Rises in breadth and depth of Spike-specific TCRs came after two AZD1222 doses.

Libraries were prepared by immunoSEQ multiplex PCR; TCRdb keeps only in-frame clonotypes and omits some of them. Of 150,000 to 200,000 clones listed, roughly 92% are singletons. The TCR comes from an adult in good health. Specimen: peripheral blood, collected on day 0 of AZD1222 vaccination.

The chain's CDR3 is CASSQSSGSRQPQHF. The CDR3 region has the DNA TGTGCCAGCAGCCAATCATCGGGGTCACGCCAGCCCCAGCATTTT. The rearrangement joins TRBV16 to TRBJ1-5; D gene unclear. Germline lookup yields CDR1 KGHSY and CDR2 FQNENV. The CDR3 has 15 residues. Trimming pared 0 bases from V and 7 bases from J, leaving 13 bases between.